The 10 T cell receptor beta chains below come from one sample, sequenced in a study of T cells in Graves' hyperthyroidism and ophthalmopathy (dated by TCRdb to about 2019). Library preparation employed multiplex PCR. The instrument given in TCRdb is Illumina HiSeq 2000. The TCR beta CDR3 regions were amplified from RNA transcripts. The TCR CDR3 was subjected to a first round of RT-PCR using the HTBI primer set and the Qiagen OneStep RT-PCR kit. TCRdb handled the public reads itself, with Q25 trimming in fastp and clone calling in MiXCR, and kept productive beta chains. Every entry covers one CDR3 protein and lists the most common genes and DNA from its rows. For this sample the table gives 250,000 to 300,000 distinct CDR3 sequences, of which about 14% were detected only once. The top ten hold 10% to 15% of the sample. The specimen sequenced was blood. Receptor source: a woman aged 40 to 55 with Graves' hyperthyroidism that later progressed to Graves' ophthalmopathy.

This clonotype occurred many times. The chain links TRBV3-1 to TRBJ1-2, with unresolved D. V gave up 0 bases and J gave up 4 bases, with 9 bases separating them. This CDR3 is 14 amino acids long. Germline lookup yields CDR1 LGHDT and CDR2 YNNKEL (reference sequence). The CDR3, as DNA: TGTGCCAGCAGCCAAGAGGGTACAGTCTATGGCTACACCTTC. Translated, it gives CASSQEGTVYGYTF.

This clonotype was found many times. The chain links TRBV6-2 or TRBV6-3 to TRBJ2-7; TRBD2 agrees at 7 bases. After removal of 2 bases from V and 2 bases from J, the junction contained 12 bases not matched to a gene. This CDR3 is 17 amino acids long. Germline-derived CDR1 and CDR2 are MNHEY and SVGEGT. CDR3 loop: CASSYSGIRIYTYEQYF. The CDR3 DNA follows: TGTGCCAGCAGTTACAGCGGGATCCGAATTTACACCTACGAGCAGTACTTC.

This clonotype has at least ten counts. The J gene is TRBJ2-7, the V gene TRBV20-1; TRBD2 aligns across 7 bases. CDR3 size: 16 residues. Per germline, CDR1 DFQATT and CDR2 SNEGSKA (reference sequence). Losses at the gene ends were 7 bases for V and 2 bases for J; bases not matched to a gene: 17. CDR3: CSGTHFSGGRPYEQYF. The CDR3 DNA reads TGCAGTGGTACCCATTTCTCGGGAGGCCGACCCTACGAGCAGTACTTC.

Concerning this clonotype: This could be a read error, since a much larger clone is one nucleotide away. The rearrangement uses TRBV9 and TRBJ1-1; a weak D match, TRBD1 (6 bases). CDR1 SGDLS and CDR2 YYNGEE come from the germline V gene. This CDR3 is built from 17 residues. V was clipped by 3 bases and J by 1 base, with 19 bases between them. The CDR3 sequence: CASSASPCSRGNTEAFF. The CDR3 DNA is TGTGCCAGCAGCGCGAGCCCTTGCTCCAGGGGGAACACTGAAGCTTTCTTT.

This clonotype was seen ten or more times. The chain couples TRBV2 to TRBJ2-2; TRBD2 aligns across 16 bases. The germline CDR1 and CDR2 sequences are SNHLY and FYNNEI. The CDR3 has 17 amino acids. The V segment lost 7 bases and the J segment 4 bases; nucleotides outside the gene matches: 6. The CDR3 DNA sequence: TGTGCCAGCACCCGGGGACTAGCGGGAGGGCCCACCGGGGAGCTGTTTTTT. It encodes CASTRGLAGGPTGELFF. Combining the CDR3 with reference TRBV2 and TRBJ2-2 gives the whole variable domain EPEVTQTPSHQVTQMGQEVILRCVPISNHLYFYWYRQILGQKVEFLVSFYNNEISEKSEIFDDQFSVERPDGSNFTLKIRSTKLEDSAMYFCASTRGLAGGPTGELFFGEGSRLTVL.

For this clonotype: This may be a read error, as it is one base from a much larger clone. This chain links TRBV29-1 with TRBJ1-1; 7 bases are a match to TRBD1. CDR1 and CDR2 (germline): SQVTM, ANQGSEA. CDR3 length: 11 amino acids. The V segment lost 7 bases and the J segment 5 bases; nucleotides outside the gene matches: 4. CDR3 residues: CSATRGTEAFF. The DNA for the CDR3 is TGCAGCGCGACCAGGGGGACTGAAGCTTTCTTT.

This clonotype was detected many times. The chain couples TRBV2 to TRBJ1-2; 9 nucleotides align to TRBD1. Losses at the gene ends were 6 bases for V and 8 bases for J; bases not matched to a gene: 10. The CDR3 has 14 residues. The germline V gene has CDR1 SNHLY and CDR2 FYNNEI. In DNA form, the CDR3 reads TGTGCCAGCAGGCCTACAGGGGGCGCGGTAGGCTACACCTTC. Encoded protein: CASRPTGGAVGYTF.

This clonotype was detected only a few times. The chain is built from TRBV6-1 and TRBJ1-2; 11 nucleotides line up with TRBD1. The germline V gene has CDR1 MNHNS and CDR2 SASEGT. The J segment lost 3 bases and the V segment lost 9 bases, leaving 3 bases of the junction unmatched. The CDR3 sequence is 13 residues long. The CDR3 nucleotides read TGTGCCAGTGGGGGACAGGGGGACTATGGCTACACCTTC. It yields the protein CASGGQGDYGYTF.

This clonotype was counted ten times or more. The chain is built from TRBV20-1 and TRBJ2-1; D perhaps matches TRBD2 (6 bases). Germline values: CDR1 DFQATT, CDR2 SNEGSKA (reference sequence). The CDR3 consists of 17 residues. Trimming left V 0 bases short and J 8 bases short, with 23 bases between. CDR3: CSARDNFRDSSGDEQFF. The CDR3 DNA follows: TGCAGTGCTAGAGATAATTTTAGGGACTCCAGTGGGGATGAGCAGTTCTTC.

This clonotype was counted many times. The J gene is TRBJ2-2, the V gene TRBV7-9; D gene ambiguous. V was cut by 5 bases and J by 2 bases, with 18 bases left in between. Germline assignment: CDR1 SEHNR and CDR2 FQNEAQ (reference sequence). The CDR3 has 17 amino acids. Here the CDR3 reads CASSPPFGRTNTGELFF. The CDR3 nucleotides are TGTGCCAGCAGCCCTCCCTTTGGTAGAACAAACACCGGGGAGCTGTTTTTT.